This T cell receptor beta chain was identified in a study of spatial heterogeneity in lung cancer. The time point denotes: sample taken at primary tumor resection. Unsorted whole RNA of tumor, nontumor lung or frozen PBMC was sequenced. TCRdb re-called the 5' RACE reads through MiXCR, storing one row per CDR3 protein. The table records some 21,000 distinct CDR3 sequences, around 4.3% of them present only once. The V end was cut by 0 bases, the J end by 0 bases, with 9 bases between. This CDR3 is built from 16 residues. Germline V gene sequence: CDR1 MNHNY, CDR2 SVGAGI (reference sequence). This specimen consisted of PBMCs, obtained at surgery. This receptor was obtained from a male donor with early-stage non-small cell lung cancer. This chain uses TRBV6-6 with TRBJ2-1; tentatively, D is TRBD2 (6 bases). This CDR3 is CASSYSGGGSYNEQFF. The CDR3 nucleotides read TGTGCCAGCAGTTACTCGGGGGGAGGCTCCTACAATGAGCAGTTCTTC.